This T cell receptor (beta chain) was profiled in a study of T cells in Graves' hyperthyroidism and ophthalmopathy (dated by TCRdb to between 2019 and 2020). Some background on the complete study: Peripheral blood samples were taken at initial diagnosis, before any treatment was given. To identify distinguishing TCR V-J signatures, a discovery cohort of 90 to 100 patients was used, comprising roughly 45 with Graves' ophthalmopathy and about 59 with stable Graves' hyperthyroidism. Whether ophthalmopathy could be predicted prospectively was tested in an independent validation cohort made up of approximately 19 hyperthyroidism patients plus 17 patients who later progressed to ophthalmopathy. The roughly 100 discovery patients were divided at random into training and test sets in a 7:3 ratio. In over five Graves' hyperthyroidism patients, the study also compared T-cell repertoires from thyroid tissue with T-cell repertoires from blood. After sampling, hyperthyroidism patients received methimazole starting at 30 mg daily, and ophthalmopathy patients received high-dose intravenous methylprednisolone. TCR Vbeta CDR3 sequencing of around 130 peripheral blood samples (under 45 ophthalmopathy, some 75 hyperthyroidism and approximately 17 progressor patients) is reported in the paper.

Amplification of TCR beta CDR3 regions was carried out from RNA transcripts. The first round of RT-PCR for the TCR CDR3 was performed with the HTBI primer set and the Qiagen OneStep RT-PCR kit. A second multiplex PCR round built the libraries, followed by size selection and purification. Libraries were sequenced paired-end with 100 bp reads on an Illumina HiSeq2000. Under the source paper's analysis protocol: SOAPnuke was used to process the raw data, throwing out any read that contained adapters or uncalled bases, had a mean Phred below 15, or lacked an exact constant-primer or identifier match. COPE v1.2.5 was used to merge the high-quality paired reads, and each unique nucleotide sequence was defined as a clonotype. Clonotypes were aligned to IMGT TRBV, TRBD and TRBJ reference segments using MiTCR v1.1. The analysis included only V-J combinations with a frequency above 0.0001, which together covered approximately 99% of the repertoires. The TCS score was defined as the ratio of F50 (clonal expansion) to E x V (chaos), calculated using BLOSUM62-based TCRdist between CDR3 peptides within each V-J. Welch's t-statistics and random forest reduced several hundred V-J features to about 12, which were used in a naive Bayes classifier (R e1071). TCRdb trimmed public reads at Q25 via fastp, called clones via MiXCR and kept in-frame beta chains. When rows share a CDR3 protein, they turn into one entry using the most common DNA and genes. These V and J calls derive from TCRdb rather than the authors' analysis. The sample table shows over 200,000 distinct CDR3 sequences, and 15% to 20% are seen once. The ten largest make up approximately 50% of the sample.

General findings and caveats noted by the study authors: During validation, the model predicted progression to ophthalmopathy a median of approximately 6 months ahead of onset, with roughly 65% sensitivity and about 72% specificity. Ophthalmopathy was separated from stable hyperthyroidism by a 13 V-J signature model, with around 90% sensitivity and about 84% specificity obtained in cross-validation and 80%/75% obtained in testing. Sample size was not statistically predetermined, and blinding of investigators to group allocation was not performed. Most expanded thyroid clonotypes (frequency above 0.001) were also detected in blood, suggesting blood repertoires may reflect thyroid immune responses.

As to this clonotype: Its antigen is still unknown. Base qualities are not provided; no much larger clone lies one nucleotide away.

Graves' hyperthyroidism was defined as stable when no progression to ophthalmopathy occurred over 18 months of follow-up. The hyperthyroidism patients were between 18 and 65 years old and newly diagnosed, with a disease duration of less than 2 months. Exclusion was applied to patients with uncontrolled infections, other autoimmune diseases, pregnancy or lactation. Clinical symptoms, serum thyroxine and TRAb, thyroid ultrasound, and orbital computed tomography formed the basis for the diagnoses. Ficoll-Paque density gradient centrifugation was used to isolate PBMCs from around 10 ml of fresh peripheral blood. Total RNA was extracted using Trizol reagent, and RNA quality was assessed on an Agilent 2100 Bioanalyzer. The CDR3 spans 15 residues, from the cysteine through the phenylalanine. Left in the record is the CDR3 DNA by itself, 45 bases read in frame from the first base. Sequences MGHRA (CDR1) and YSYEKL (CDR2) are obtained from the germline V gene. Deletion took 2 bases off V and 3 bases off J, with a span of 14 bases between the germline ends.

The sequence is built from TRBV4-1 and TRBJ2-7; TRBD2 is a possible D gene, resting on 6 matching bases. Sequences were obtained from blood. This TCR was recovered from a man in his forties or fifties with Graves' hyperthyroidism. The CDR3 amino acid sequence is: CASSQHSGGVYEQYF. The nucleotide sequence is TGCGCCAGCAGCCAACACTCCGGAGGGGTCTACGAGCAGTACTTC.